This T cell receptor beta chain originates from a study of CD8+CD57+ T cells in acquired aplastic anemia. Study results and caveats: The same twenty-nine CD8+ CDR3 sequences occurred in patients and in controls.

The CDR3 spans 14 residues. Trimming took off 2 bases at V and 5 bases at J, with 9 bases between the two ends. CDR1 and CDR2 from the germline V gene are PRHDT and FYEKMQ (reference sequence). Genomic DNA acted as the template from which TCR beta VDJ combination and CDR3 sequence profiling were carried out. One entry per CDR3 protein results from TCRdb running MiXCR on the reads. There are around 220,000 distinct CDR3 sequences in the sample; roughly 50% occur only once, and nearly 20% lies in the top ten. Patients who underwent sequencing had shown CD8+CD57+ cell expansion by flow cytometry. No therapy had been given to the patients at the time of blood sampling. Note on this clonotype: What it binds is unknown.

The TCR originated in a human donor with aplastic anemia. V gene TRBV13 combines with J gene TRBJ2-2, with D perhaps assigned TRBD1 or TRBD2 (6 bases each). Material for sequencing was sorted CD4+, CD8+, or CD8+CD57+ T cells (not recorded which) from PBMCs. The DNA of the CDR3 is TGTGCCAGCAGCTTACAGGGGAGGACCGGGGAGCTGTTTTTT. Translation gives CASSLQGRTGELFF.